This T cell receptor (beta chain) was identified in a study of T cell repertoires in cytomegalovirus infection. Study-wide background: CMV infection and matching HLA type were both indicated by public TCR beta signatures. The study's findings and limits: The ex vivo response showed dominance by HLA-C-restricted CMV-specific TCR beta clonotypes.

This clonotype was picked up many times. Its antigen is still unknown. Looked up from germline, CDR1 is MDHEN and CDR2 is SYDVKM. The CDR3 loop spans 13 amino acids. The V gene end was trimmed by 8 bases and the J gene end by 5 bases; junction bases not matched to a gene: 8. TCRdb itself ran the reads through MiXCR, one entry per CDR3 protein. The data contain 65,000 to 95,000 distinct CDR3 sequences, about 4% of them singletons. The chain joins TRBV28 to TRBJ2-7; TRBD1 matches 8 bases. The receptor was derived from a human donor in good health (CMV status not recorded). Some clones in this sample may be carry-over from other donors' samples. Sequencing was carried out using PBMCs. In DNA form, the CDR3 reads TGTGCCAGCTGGGACAGGTCCGGGCACGAGCAGTACTTC. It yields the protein CASWDRSGHEQYF.